The 20 T cell receptor beta chains given below trace back to one sample, sequenced in a study of shared clonotypes between healthy human individuals. Produced via immunoSEQ multiplex PCR; TCRdb's table is partial and in-frame only. The data show around 2.3 million clones, roughly 95% seen once. Source material: naive CD4+ T cells sorted from blood. Subset of the sample: CD45RA+ positively selected. Receptors originate from a man younger than 35 in good health.

The rearrangement uses TRBV5-4 and TRBJ1-1; 10 bases agree with TRBD1. Trimming cost V 4 bases and J 6 bases; bases outside gene matches: 6. The CDR3 spans 14 residues. The germline gives CDR1 SGHNT, CDR2 YYREEE (reference sequence). CDR3 region: CASSADRGLAEAFF. The CDR3 DNA is TGTGCCAGCAGCGCCGACAGGGGGCTGGCTGAAGCTTTCTTT.

The V and J genes are TRBV7-2 and TRBJ2-3; weak D call: TRBD2 (5 bases). V was cut by 2 bases and J by 3 bases, with 12 bases left in between. Per the germline V gene, CDR1 is SGHTA and CDR2 is FQGNSA. The CDR3 covers 15 residues. The CDR3 DNA follows: TGTGCCAGCAGCTTAATGGGAGTGAATACAGATACGCAGTATTTT. Translation: CASSLMGVNTDTQYF.

V is TRBV5-4 and J is TRBJ1-2; 11 bases line up with TRBD1. Germline assignment: CDR1 SGHNT and CDR2 YYREEE (reference sequence). J lost 5 bases, V lost 4 bases, and 16 bases had no gene match. The CDR3 runs to 18 residues. The CDR3 protein is CASSIGQGAVFTEYGYTF. The CDR3 bases are TGTGCCAGCAGCATCGGACAGGGGGCAGTCTTTACTGAGTATGGCTACACCTTC.

The chain has TRBV19 and TRBJ2-3; D gene uncertain. The CDR3 covers 15 residues. Trimming took 7 bases from V and 2 from J, leaving 16 bases between them. In germline, CDR1 is LNHDA, CDR2 SQIVND (reference sequence). This CDR3 reads CASTPSELFTDTQYF. For the CDR3, the DNA is TGTGCCAGTACCCCCTCAGAGCTGTTCACAGATACGCAGTATTTT.

The chain joins TRBV6-7 to TRBJ2-1, with 7 bases fitting TRBD1. TRBV6-7 is an open reading frame whose function is uncertain. The CDR3 spans 14 residues. Trimming cost V 7 bases and J 0 bases; bases outside gene matches: 3. In nucleotides, the CDR3 is TGTGCCAGCACAAGGACAGGCTCCTACAATGAGCAGTTCTTC. Amino acid sequence: CASTRTGSYNEQFF.

The chain is built from TRBV30 and TRBJ1-6; D is undetermined. Germline V gene data show CDR1 as GTSNPN and CDR2 as SVGIG (reference sequence). The CDR3 extends over 13 amino acids. Trimming removed 5 bases from V and 4 bases from J, with 9 bases in between. CDR3 nucleotides: TGTGCCTGGGAGGCAGAATATAATTCACCCCTCCACTTT. Translated, it gives CAWEAEYNSPLHF. Full variable domain (remainder filled in from reference TRBV30 and TRBJ1-6): SQTIHQWPATLVQPVGSPLSLECTVEGTSNPNLYWYRQAAGRGLQLLFYSVGIGQISSEVPQNLSASRPQDRQFILSSKKLLLSDSGFYLCAWEAEYNSPLHFGNGTRLTVT.

This chain links TRBV10-3 with TRBJ1-5; D unresolved. V lost 10 bases and J 1 base, leaving 17 bases between the germline ends. The CDR3 totals 15 residues. Germline CDR1 is ENHRY and CDR2 is SYGVKD. In DNA, the CDR3 is TGTGCCACCGGAGACGAAACCCGGAGCAATCAGCCCCAGCATTTT. Its protein product is CATGDETRSNQPQHF.

The J gene is TRBJ2-7, the V gene TRBV29-1, with 7 bases matching TRBD1. With 3 bases clipped from V and 6 bases from J, the junction kept 5 bases outside the gene matches. Germline CDR1 reads SQVTM; CDR2 reads ANQGSEA. The CDR3 loop spans 12 amino acids. The CDR3 protein is CSVDKQGREQYF. The CDR3 DNA reads TGCAGCGTTGATAAACAGGGGCGCGAGCAGTACTTC.

The count of this clone is one. This chain uses TRBV4-3 with TRBJ2-4; D is perhaps TRBD2 (6 bases). The length of the CDR3 is 18 residues. Germline CDR1 and CDR2: LGHNA and YSLEER. V was trimmed by 4 bases and J by 2 bases, leaving 21 bases between them. This chain's CDR3 is CASSPGGNPGTTKNIQYF. The CDR3 nucleotides read TGCGCCAGCAGCCCAGGCGGGAACCCCGGGACGACCAAAAACATTCAGTACTTC.

This chain uses TRBV7-9 with TRBJ2-1; D gene ambiguous. The V and J ends lost 1 base and 8 bases respectively, with 15 bases between them. The germline CDR1 and CDR2 sequences are SEHNR and FQNEAQ (reference sequence). The CDR3 covers 15 residues. CDR3: CASSLERVGWDEQFF. CDR3 bases: TGTGCCAGCAGCTTAGAAAGGGTCGGTTGGGATGAGCAGTTCTTC.

The rearrangement links TRBV7-9 to TRBJ2-5; possible D gene TRBD1, 6 bases. The CDR3 has 15 amino acids. In germline, CDR1 is SEHNR, CDR2 FQNEAQ (reference sequence). Trimming removed 4 bases from V and 2 bases from J, with 14 bases in between. The CDR3 here is CASSSTGGIQETQYF. The CDR3 coding sequence is TGTGCCAGCAGCTCGACAGGAGGCATACAAGAGACCCAGTACTTC.

The rearrangement uses TRBV21-1 and TRBJ2-5; TRBD2, as called in the table, went unchecked against the DNA. TRBV21-1 is a known pseudogene. The CDR3 has 13 amino acids. CDR3 sequence: CALASRGEETQYF. Here the CDR3 DNA reads TGTGCCTTAGCTAGCCGAGGCGAAGAGACCCAGTACTTC.

The chain uses TRBV6-5 and TRBJ2-7, with TRBD1 as a possible D gene (6 bases). The CDR3 consists of 14 residues. The V and J ends lost 2 bases and 9 bases respectively, with 17 bases between them. The V gene's germline CDR1 is MNHEY and CDR2 SVGAGI. CDR3 region: CASSYDRRAVGQYF. CDR3 sequence (DNA): TGTGCCAGCAGTTACGACAGGCGAGCAGTTGGGCAGTACTTC.

The J gene is TRBJ2-3, the V gene TRBV11-3; D is ambiguous. Trimming took off 6 bases at V and 1 base at J, with 14 bases between the two ends. Germline V CDR1 and CDR2: SGHNT, YENEEA. The CDR3 runs to 15 residues. The CDR3 loop is CASSQTKDGTDTQYF. Here the CDR3 DNA reads TGTGCCAGCAGTCAAACCAAGGACGGCACAGATACGCAGTATTTT.

J is TRBJ1-1 and V is TRBV28; the match to TRBD1 covers 9 bases. There are 14 residues in the CDR3. The V segment lost 7 bases and the J segment 4 bases; nucleotides outside the gene matches: 7. Germline CDR1 and CDR2: MDHEN and SYDVKM. The CDR3 region has the DNA TGTGCCAGCAAATTCGGGACAGGGTCCACTGAAGCTTTCTTT. This gives the protein CASKFGTGSTEAFF. Complete variable domain (other parts from reference TRBV28 and TRBJ1-1): DVKVTQSSRYLVKRTGEKVFLECVQDMDHENMFWYRQDPGLGLRLIYFSYDVKMKEKGDIPEGYSVSREKKERFSLILESASTNQTSMYLCASKFGTGSTEAFFGQGTRLTVV.

The rearrangement uses TRBV5-1 and TRBJ1-6; the match to TRBD1 covers 9 bases. There are 17 residues in the CDR3. Trimming at V came to 4 bases and at J to 9 bases, leaving 14 bases not matched to a gene. Germline V gene sequence: CDR1 SGHRS, CDR2 YFSETQ. CDR3 residues: CASSLSGTGMKGSPLHF. CDR3 in DNA: TGCGCCAGCAGCCTATCCGGGACAGGGATGAAGGGTTCACCCCTCCACTTT. The variable domain in full, completed from reference TRBV5-1 and TRBJ1-6, reads KAGVTQTPRYLIKTRGQQVTLSCSPISGHRSVSWYQQTPGQGLQFLFEYFSETQRNKGNFPGRFSGRQFSNSRSEMNVSTLELGDSALYLCASSLSGTGMKGSPLHFGNGTRLTVT.

The V gene is TRBV29-1, the J gene TRBJ2-7; 10 bases match TRBD1. CDR3 size: 14 residues. From germline, CDR1 is SQVTM and CDR2 ANQGSEA. V was pared by 7 bases and J by 3 bases, with 9 bases of the junction left unmatched. The DNA of the CDR3 is TGCAGCGCCACCACCGGGACAGGGGTCTACGAGCAGTACTTC. Translating it yields CSATTGTGVYEQYF.

This clone was seen once. J is TRBJ2-5 and V is TRBV7-9; D is unclear. Per the germline V gene, CDR1 is SEHNR and CDR2 is FQNEAQ (reference sequence). The V end lost 3 bases, the J end lost 5 bases, and 13 bases lay between the germline ends. The CDR3 extends over 14 amino acids. CDR3 sequence reads: CASSLTSLMETQYF. CDR3 bases: TGTGCCAGCAGCTTGACCTCCTTGATGGAGACCCAGTACTTC.

The chain joins TRBV5-8 to TRBJ2-7, with TRBD2 matching over 11 bases. Germline values: CDR1 SGHTS, CDR2 YDEGEE. This CDR3 has 15 amino acids. J gave up 6 bases and V 0 bases, and 5 bases lay outside the gene matches. The DNA for the CDR3 is TGTGCCAGCAGCTTGGTACTAGCGGGAGTCCTCGAGCAGTACTTC. Its translation: CASSLVLAGVLEQYF.

This chain uses TRBV6-6 with TRBJ2-5, with a tentative D call TRBD1 (7 bases). Trimming took off 0 bases at V and 9 bases at J, with 14 bases between the two ends. Germline V CDR1 and CDR2: MNHNY, SVGAGI (reference sequence). This CDR3 has 14 residues. This CDR3 is CASSYSYTGEAQYF. CDR3 DNA: TGTGCCAGCAGTTACTCGTATACAGGGGAGGCCCAGTACTTC.